The 6 T cell receptor beta chains reported below all come from one sample, sequenced in a study of blood T cells in healthy people across ages (dated by TCRdb to between 2014 and 2016). The protocol used for the library was 5' RACE. Sequencing was performed on an Illumina HiSeq 2500. The second PCR ran for roughly 7 to 12 cycles and used a J-beta primer mix along with a sample-barcoded 5' primer. The raw public data were reprocessed by TCRdb itself: fastp quality trimming at Q25, MiXCR clonotype calling, in-frame beta chains only. All rows with the same CDR3 protein become a single entry with the most common DNA and genes. For this sample the table gives about 1,500,000 distinct CDR3 sequences, of which about 40% were detected only once. Approximately 7.9% of the sample rests with the top ten. The specimen sequenced was blood. These receptors all stem from a woman aged 18-30 years in good health.

The genes are TRBV4-2 and TRBJ2-1; 7 nucleotides align to TRBD1. This CDR3 spans 15 amino acids. In germline, CDR1 is LGHNA, CDR2 YNFKEQ. The ends lost 0 bases at V and 7 bases at J; junction bases unmatched: 6. The CDR3 is CASSQDWDRENEQFF. The CDR3, as DNA: TGTGCCAGCAGCCAAGATTGGGACAGAGAAAATGAGCAGTTCTTC.

This chain uses TRBV6-5 with TRBJ2-4; D is possibly TRBD1 or TRBD2 (5 bases each). The J call is in doubt because the DNA end fits TRBJ2-7 better. The CDR3 has 18 amino acids. Looked up from germline, CDR1 is MNHEY and CDR2 is SVGAGI. The DNA for the CDR3 is TGTGCCAGCAGTTACTCTCCCAGCATAGCACGGGACGACTACGAGCAGTACTTC. The encoded protein is CASSYSPSIARDDYEQYF.

With regard to this clonotype: As the CDR3 is not closed by the conserved phenylalanine or tryptophan, this likely results from a read error. This rearrangement joins TRBV28 to TRBJ1-5; 10 bases agree with TRBD1. After removal of 3 bases from V and 4 bases from J, the junction contained 0 bases not matched to a gene. The CDR3 length is 14 residues. The germline gives CDR1 MDHEN, CDR2 SYDVKM. The CDR3 sequence is CASSLGQGNQPQHI. CDR3 in DNA: TGTGCCAGCAGTTTGGGACAGGGGAATCAGCCCCAGCATATT.

This chain joins TRBV4-1 and TRBJ1-5; TRBD1 matches at 9 bases. The CDR3 totals 17 residues. The V gene's germline CDR1 is MGHRA and CDR2 YSYEKL. V was clipped by 2 bases and J by 4 bases; unmatched bases: 9. The CDR3, as DNA: TGCGCCAGCAGCCAAAGGTTTGGCGGGACAGGGAATCAGCCCCAGCATTTT. Protein product: CASSQRFGGTGNQPQHF.

The CDR3 here is CASSQERLAGGSNTGELFF. CDR3 in DNA: TGCGCCAGCAGCCAAGAGAGACTAGCGGGGGGATCGAACACCGGGGAGCTGTTTTTT. This sequence joins TRBV4-1 and TRBJ2-2; TRBD2 matches 13 bases. V gave up 0 bases and J gave up 0 bases; unmatched junction bases: 4. Looked up from germline, CDR1 is MGHRA and CDR2 is YSYEKL. The CDR3 covers 19 residues.

J is TRBJ2-7 and V is TRBV20-1, with 9 bases identical to TRBD1. Losses at the gene ends were 6 bases for V and 3 bases for J; bases not matched to a gene: 9. The CDR3 totals 14 residues. Germline assignment: CDR1 DFQATT and CDR2 SNEGSKA (reference sequence). The CDR3 nucleotides are TGCAGTGCGGAACCGGGACAGGGTTACTACGAGCAGTACTTC. Translation: CSAEPGQGYYEQYF.